This T cell receptor beta chain was captured by sequencing in a study of shared clonotypes between healthy human individuals. Study-level findings and limits: Naive subsets generally exceeded memory subsets in estimated richness.

This CDR3 region has 15 residues. Trimming shortened V by 5 bases and J by 3 bases, and 16 bases separated the two germline ends. Germline lookup yields CDR1 MNHEY and CDR2 SMNVEV (reference sequence). As to this clone: Its target is unknown.

CD45RO negativity and positive selection for CCR7 defined naive CD8 cells, a population that excluded terminally differentiated effector memory CD45RA+ cells. Authors' data handling: Owing to the provision of junction-only sequences devoid of quality scores by immunoSEQ, filtering differed. TCRdb's copy holds only in-frame clones and misses some; the assay was immunoSEQ multiplex PCR. From that table come the V and J calls and clone size; the DNA was used to work out D and trimming. The table has some 740,000 clones, 80% to 95% seen once. The J gene is TRBJ1-2, the V gene TRBV27, with D possibly TRBD1 on 5 matching bases. Specimen: naive CD8+ T cells sorted from blood. The receptor comes from a man aged 25-45 years in good health. The DNA of the CDR3 is TGTGCCAGCAGTCCCCTCCAGGGCACTTACTATGGCTACACCTTC. This gives the protein CASSPLQGTYYGYTF.